The 8 T cell receptor beta chains given below trace back to one sample, sequenced in a study of cytomegalovirus exposure and HLA in healthy donors. PCR involved 60 Vbeta and 13 Jbeta primers. Clones were read by immunoSEQ multiplex PCR, and TCRdb kept only the in-frame ones, dropping some. Counted here are under 80,000 clones, approximately 67% occurring once; the ten biggest clones make up more than 2%. The sequenced sample was PBMCs. The receptors shown here come from a woman in her 30s in good health and CMV-seronegative.

The chain has TRBV29-1 and TRBJ2-5; tentative D call: TRBD2 (5 bases). Germline loops: CDR1 SQVTM, CDR2 ANQGSEA. The CDR3 length is 15 residues. The germline V and J ends were trimmed by 3 bases and 1 base, with 15 bases remaining between them. The CDR3 loop is CSVERYVRGQETQYF. For the CDR3, the DNA is TGCAGCGTTGAGAGATACGTCCGGGGCCAAGAGACCCAGTACTTC. The variable domain in full, completed from reference TRBV29-1 and TRBJ2-5, reads SAVISQKPSRDICQRGTSLTIQCQVDSQVTMMFWYRQQPGQSLTLIATANQGSEATYESGFVIDKFPISRPNLTFSTLTVSNMSPEDSSIYLCSVERYVRGQETQYFGPGTRLLVL.

V gene TRBV5-6 combines with J gene TRBJ2-2; the match to TRBD1 covers 7 bases. The germline V gene has CDR1 SGHDT and CDR2 YYEEEE. The CDR3 has 14 residues. The V segment lost 2 bases and the J segment 6 bases; nucleotides outside the gene matches: 4. CDR3: CASSFRTGAGELFF. The CDR3, as DNA: TGTGCCAGCAGCTTCAGGACAGGCGCCGGGGAGCTGTTTTTT.

The rearrangement uses TRBV11-2 and TRBJ1-4; D unresolved. Germline V gene sequence: CDR1 SGHAT, CDR2 FQNNGV. The V end was cut by 5 bases, the J end by 9 bases, with 19 bases between. CDR3 length equals 15 residues. The CDR3 coding sequence is TGTGCCAGCAGCCCAGGTCACCATTCAGGTAAAAAACTGTTTTTT. The encoded protein is CASSPGHHSGKKLFF.

This chain links TRBV6-5 with TRBJ1-1; D might be TRBD1 (5 bases). The ends were cut back, 4 bases at V and 1 base at J, with 10 bases in the middle. This CDR3 has 14 residues. The germline gives CDR1 MNHEY, CDR2 SVGAGI. In DNA, the CDR3 is TGTGCCAGCAGTTTTCAGGGTCGGAACACTGAAGCTTTCTTT. Amino acids: CASSFQGRNTEAFF.

This clone was observed a handful of times. The V and J genes are TRBV7-2 and TRBJ2-1, with 10 positions matching TRBD1. In germline, CDR1 is SGHTA, CDR2 FQGNSA. The CDR3 spans 14 residues. V was clipped by 0 bases and J by 9 bases; unmatched bases: 2. CDR3 bases: TGTGCCAGCAGCTTAGCGGGGGACAGGGGTGAGCAGTTCTTC. Its translation: CASSLAGDRGEQFF.

This clone was counted only a few times. The CDR3 spells CASSLQGAISPLHF. The CDR3 DNA reads TGTGCCAGCAGCTTACAGGGGGCAATTTCACCCCTCCACTTT. The J gene is TRBJ1-6, the V gene TRBV7-9, with 8 positions matching TRBD1. Trimming cost V 2 bases and J 9 bases; bases outside gene matches: 3. This CDR3 region has 14 residues. The germline V gene encodes CDR1 SEHNR and CDR2 FQNEAQ (reference sequence).

The chain recombines TRBV5-6 with TRBJ1-1; possible D gene TRBD1, 5 bases. V was clipped by 5 bases and J by 5 bases, with 16 bases between them. Germline CDR1 is SGHDT and CDR2 is YYEEEE. This CDR3 is 14 amino acids long. The CDR3 loop reads CASSADAGGTEAFF. DNA for the CDR3: TGTGCCAGCAGTGCCGATGCTGGGGGGACTGAAGCTTTCTTT. The variable domain in full, completed from reference TRBV5-6 and TRBJ1-1, reads DAGVTQSPTHLIKTRGQQVTLRCSPKSGHDTVSWYQQALGQGPQFIFQYYEEEERQRGNFPDRFSGHQFPNYSSELNVNALLLGDSALYLCASSADAGGTEAFFGQGTRLTVV.

The chain is built from TRBV7-8 and TRBJ1-1; D is perhaps TRBD1 (5 bases). The CDR3 covers 13 residues. Deletions cut 5 bases from V and 9 bases from J, with 16 bases between. CDR1 is SGHVS, CDR2 FQNEAQ, per germline. CDR3 DNA sequence: TGTGCCAGCAGCCCATCGGGGGTGTCAAAAGCTTTCTTT. Translation gives CASSPSGVSKAFF.